Listed below are T cell receptor beta chains from one sample, sequenced in a study of spatial heterogeneity in lung cancer. TCRdb called the 5' RACE reads again in MiXCR, with one record for every CDR3 protein. The table shows some 70,000 distinct CDR3 sequences, with roughly 13% occurring only once. Material: PBMCs, obtained at surgery. Source of these receptors: a male donor with early-stage non-small cell lung cancer. Each CDR3 is given with its conserved first and last residue. Fields, in order: clone size, J gene, V gene, D gene, CDR3 DNA, CDR3 protein. The D gene is left open where the match is weak. Rows give clone size only sometimes, using once, few, many, or a class for an expanded clone.

clone size: NA; J gene: TRBJ2-5; V gene: TRBV5-1; D gene: TRBD1; CDR3 DNA: TGCGCCAGCAGCGAGGGACAGCCCGAGGAGACCCAGTACTTC; CDR3 protein: CASSEGQPEETQYF
clone size: few; J gene: TRBJ1-2; V gene: TRBV12-3/TRBV12-4; D gene: NA; CDR3 DNA: TGTGCCAGCAGTTTAGGGGCTGGCTACACCTTC; CDR3 protein: CASSLGAGYTF
clone size: NA; J gene: TRBJ1-3; V gene: TRBV6-5; D gene: TRBD1; CDR3 DNA: TGTGCCAGCAGTTACTCGCCGACAGGGGGTAACGGAAACACCATATATTTT; CDR3 protein: CASSYSPTGGNGNTIYF
clone size: NA; J gene: TRBJ1-1; V gene: TRBV4-2; D gene: NA; CDR3 DNA: TGTGCCAGCAGAACCTCACGGAACACTGAAGCTTTCTTT; CDR3 protein: CASRTSRNTEAFF
clone size: NA; J gene: TRBJ2-5; V gene: TRBV4-1; D gene: NA; CDR3 DNA: TGCGCCAGCAGCCAAGACGAAACGAAGACCCAGTACTTC; CDR3 protein: CASSQDETKTQYF
clone size: many; J gene: TRBJ2-1; V gene: TRBV11-2; D gene: NA; CDR3 DNA: TGTGCCAGCAGCCCACTCGATCGGGGCTACAATGAGCAGTTCTTC; CDR3 protein: CASSPLDRGYNEQFF
clone size: NA; J gene: TRBJ2-1; V gene: TRBV7-9; D gene: TRBD2; CDR3 DNA: TGTGCCAGCAGCCCCCCGGGGACTAGCTCCTACAATGAGCAGTTCTTC; CDR3 protein: CASSPPGTSSYNEQFF
clone size: NA; J gene: TRBJ2-5; V gene: TRBV10-3; D gene: NA; CDR3 DNA: TGTGCCATCAGTCGGGACCGCATGGAGACCCAGTACTTC; CDR3 protein: CAISRDRMETQYF
clone size: NA; J gene: TRBJ2-7; V gene: TRBV12-3/TRBV12-4; D gene: NA; CDR3 DNA: TGTGCCAGCAGCCACGACATTTACGAGCAGTACTTC; CDR3 protein: CASSHDIYEQYF
clone size: NA; J gene: TRBJ1-2; V gene: TRBV7-2; D gene: NA; CDR3 DNA: TGTGCCAGCAGCCACCGGGACGGTTGGCTATATGGCTACACCTTC; CDR3 protein: CASSHRDGWLYGYTF
clone size: NA; J gene: TRBJ2-2; V gene: TRBV21-1; D gene: NA; CDR3 DNA: TGTGCCAGCAGCAAAGCGCGCAACAGGGGGCGGCCCGGGGAGCTGTTTTTT; CDR3 protein: CASSKARNRGRPGELFF
clone size: NA; J gene: TRBJ2-5; V gene: TRBV24-1; D gene: TRBD1; CDR3 DNA: TGTGCCACCAGTGACCCTGGGACAGACGGGGAGACCCAGTACTTC; CDR3 protein: CATSDPGTDGETQYF
clone size: NA; J gene: TRBJ1-2; V gene: TRBV2; D gene: NA; CDR3 DNA: TGTGCCAGCAACGTGGGATACGGCGATGGCTACACCTTC; CDR3 protein: CASNVGYGDGYTF
clone size: NA; J gene: TRBJ2-2; V gene: TRBV7-6; D gene: TRBD1; CDR3 DNA: TGTGCCAGCACCCCCCAGGGGGCGGACACCGGGGAGCTGTTTTTT; CDR3 protein: CASTPQGADTGELFF
clone size: few; J gene: TRBJ1-1; V gene: TRBV5-1; D gene: NA; CDR3 DNA: TGCGCCAGCAGCTTTACAGGGACGGAGGTCCGGAAGGACACTGAAGCTTTCTTT; CDR3 protein: CASSFTGTEVRKDTEAFF
clone size: NA; J gene: TRBJ2-3; V gene: TRBV5-1; D gene: NA; CDR3 DNA: TGCGCCAGCAGCTTGGAAGGCACAGATACGCAGTATTTT; CDR3 protein: CASSLEGTDTQYF
clone size: few; J gene: TRBJ1-1; V gene: TRBV7-2; D gene: NA; CDR3 DNA: TGTGCCAGCAGCCCCTACAGACAAACCTCTCGGGCTTTCTTT; CDR3 protein: CASSPYRQTSRAFF
clone size: few; J gene: TRBJ2-5; V gene: TRBV12-3/TRBV12-4; D gene: TRBD2; CDR3 DNA: TGTGCCAGTCAAGGCGGACTAGCGGGAGTAGAGACCCAGTACTTC; CDR3 protein: CASQGGLAGVETQYF
clone size: few; J gene: TRBJ1-1; V gene: TRBV20-1; D gene: TRBD1; CDR3 DNA: TGCAGTGCCCTGGACAGGGGGCCAGAGGAAGCTTTCTTT; CDR3 protein: CSALDRGPEEAFF
clone size: NA; J gene: TRBJ2-3; V gene: TRBV4-1; D gene: TRBD2; CDR3 DNA: TGCGCCAGCAGCCCCGGCGGCGGGAGAGGAGATACGCAGTATTTT; CDR3 protein: CASSPGGGRGDTQYF
clone size: medium-sized; J gene: TRBJ2-2; V gene: TRBV9; D gene: NA; CDR3 DNA: TGTGCCAGCAGCGTAGGGTCTCCCGGGGAGCTGTTTTTT; CDR3 protein: CASSVGSPGELFF
clone size: NA; J gene: TRBJ2-3; V gene: TRBV20-1; D gene: NA; CDR3 DNA: TGCAGTGCTAGGACAGTACTAGACCTGGCGCAGTATTTT; CDR3 protein: CSARTVLDLAQYF